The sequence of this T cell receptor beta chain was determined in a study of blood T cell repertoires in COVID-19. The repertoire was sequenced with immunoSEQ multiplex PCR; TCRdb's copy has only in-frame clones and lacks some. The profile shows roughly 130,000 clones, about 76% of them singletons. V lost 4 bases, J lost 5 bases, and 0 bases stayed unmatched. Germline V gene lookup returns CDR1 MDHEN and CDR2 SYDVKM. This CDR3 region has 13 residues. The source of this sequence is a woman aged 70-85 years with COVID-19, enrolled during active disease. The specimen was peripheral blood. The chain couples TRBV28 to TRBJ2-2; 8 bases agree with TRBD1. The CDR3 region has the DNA TGTGCCAGCAGTTGGACAGGGACCGGGGAGCTGTTTTTT. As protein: CASSWTGTGELFF.